One and the same sample provided the 27 T cell receptor beta chains below, sequenced in a study of T cell responses to AZD1222 COVID-19 vaccine. Sequencing was performed with immunoSEQ multiplex PCR; in TCRdb, only in-frame clones are kept and a portion is missing. The sample contains approximately 80,000 clones, 80% to 90% of which appear only once. The specimen was peripheral blood, collected on day 0 of AZD1222 vaccination. The receptor set was obtained from an adult in good health.

This clone appeared once. This CDR3 is also generated by other DNA sequences in the sample. The chain joins TRBV7-2 to TRBJ1-5; D gene uncertain. Trimming cost V 1 base and J 1 base, with 5 bases left between them. The CDR3 loop spans 14 amino acids. The V gene's germline CDR1 is SGHTA and CDR2 FQGNSA. CDR3 nucleotide sequence: TGTGCCAGCAGCTTAGTGGGCAGCAATCAGCCCCAGCATTTT. It translates to CASSLVGSNQPQHF.

V is TRBV12-3 or TRBV12-4 and J is TRBJ2-1, with D unresolved. The CDR3 contains 11 residues. V lost 1 base, J lost 7 bases, and 2 bases lay in between. CDR3 region: CASSLGNEQFF. The CDR3 bases are TGTGCCAGCAGTTTAGGTAATGAGCAGTTCTTC.

The rearrangement joins TRBV7-8 to TRBJ2-3; TRBD2 aligns across 9 bases. In germline, CDR1 is SGHVS, CDR2 FQNEAQ. The ends lost 6 bases at V and 2 bases at J; junction bases unmatched: 6. The CDR3 runs to 15 residues. This CDR3 is CASRSLAGNTDTQYF. The CDR3 nucleotides are TGTGCCAGCAGGTCCCTAGCGGGGAACACAGATACGCAGTATTTT.

V is TRBV7-2 and J is TRBJ1-6; unclear D gene. This CDR3 has 17 residues. Per germline, CDR1 SGHTA and CDR2 FQGNSA. Trimming pared 3 bases from V and 8 bases from J, leaving 20 bases between. In DNA, the CDR3 is TGTGCCAGCAGCTTGACGAAGACGGTCTCGAGGGATTCACCCCTCCACTTT. This sequence encodes CASSLTKTVSRDSPLHF.

The chain couples TRBV3-1 (or the pseudogene TRBV3-2) to TRBJ1-6; no firm D call. The CDR3 sequence is 12 residues long. CDR1 LGHDT and CDR2 YNNKEL come from the germline V gene (reference sequence). Trimming stripped 0 bases from V and 8 bases from J, with 2 bases between. The CDR3 sequence is CASSQEYSPLHF. The CDR3 bases are TGTGCCAGCAGCCAAGAGTATTCACCCCTCCACTTT.

V usage is TRBV25-1 and J usage is TRBJ1-1; tentative D call: TRBD1 (5 bases). Trimming shortened V by 7 bases and J by 1 base, and 16 bases separated the two germline ends. The CDR3 runs to 15 residues. Germline V gene sequence: CDR1 MGHDK, CDR2 SYGVNS. This chain's CDR3 is CASTPPRGQNTEAFF. The CDR3 coding sequence is TGTGCCAGCACCCCCCCGAGGGGCCAGAACACTGAAGCTTTCTTT.

J is TRBJ1-5 and V is TRBV6-4, with a possible D match to TRBD1 (6 bases). The CDR3 totals 15 residues. Germline loops: CDR1 MRHNA, CDR2 SNTAGT. V lost 6 bases and J 4 bases, leaving 16 bases between the germline ends. CDR3 nucleotides: TGTGCCAGCAGAAAGGACAGAAACCTTAATCAGCCCCAGCATTTT. Translated, it gives CASRKDRNLNQPQHF.

This clone was counted once. This chain connects TRBV19 to TRBJ1-4, with D possibly being TRBD1 (5 bases). From germline, CDR1 is LNHDA and CDR2 SQIVND (reference sequence). The CDR3 is 14 residues long. V shed 5 bases and J shed 0 bases, with 7 bases lying between them. Here the CDR3 DNA reads TGTGCCAGTAGTGAACAGGCAACTAATGAAAAACTGTTTTTT. Translating gives CASSEQATNEKLFF.

The chain uses TRBV7-2 and TRBJ2-6; D gene unclear. CDR3 length equals 15 residues. CDR1 and CDR2 from the germline V gene are SGHTA and FQGNSA. Trimming took 2 bases from V and 2 from J, leaving 7 bases between them. The CDR3 nucleotides read TGTGCCAGCAGCTTATTGGGCCCTGGGGCCAACGTCCTGACTTTC. Translated: CASSLLGPGANVLTF.

The rearrangement links TRBV7-3 to TRBJ2-2; no clear D. The CDR3 totals 14 residues. Per germline, CDR1 SGHTA and CDR2 FQGTGA. V lost 5 bases to trimming and J lost 5 bases, with 12 bases between them. This chain's CDR3 is CASSPTTLTGELFF. The DNA of the CDR3 is TGTGCCAGCAGCCCTACGACCCTAACCGGGGAGCTGTTTTTT.

CDR3 amino acids: CASSLTGSGYGYTF. The CDR3 DNA follows: TGTGCCAGCAGTTTAACAGGGTCTGGCTATGGCTACACCTTC. This chain links TRBV27 with TRBJ1-2, with D possibly TRBD1 on 6 matching bases. Germline loops: CDR1 MNHEY, CDR2 SMNVEV (reference sequence). This CDR3 has 14 residues. The V and J ends lost 2 bases and 4 bases respectively, with 11 bases between them.

The chain uses TRBV13 and TRBJ2-7; 7 nucleotides align to TRBD1. V lost 4 bases to trimming and J lost 4 bases; unmatched junction nucleotides: 16. This CDR3 has 17 residues. Germline lookup yields CDR1 PRHDT and CDR2 FYEKMQ (reference sequence). As DNA, the CDR3 is TGTGCCAGCAGCTCTATAAAACCCGGGACAGTGGAATACGAGCAGTACTTC. As protein: CASSSIKPGTVEYEQYF.

The chain combines TRBV6-5 with TRBJ1-5; 7 nucleotides line up with TRBD1. V lost 6 bases to trimming and J lost 4 bases; unmatched junction nucleotides: 9. The CDR3 spans 15 residues. The germline gives CDR1 MNHEY, CDR2 SVGAGI. The CDR3 nucleotides read TGTGCCAGCAGAATACGGGACAGCTCAAATCAGCCCCAGCATTTT. Translated: CASRIRDSSNQPQHF.

The CDR3 bases are TGTGCCAGCAGCTTAGTTGGCTTGGAGACCCAGTACTTC. It yields the protein CASSLVGLETQYF. The V call is TRBV7-2, the J call TRBJ2-5; no clear D. The CDR3 sequence is 13 residues long. Germline V lookup: CDR1 SGHTA, CDR2 FQGNSA. Trimming stripped 1 base from V and 5 bases from J, with 8 bases between.

Points on this clone: Other DNA sequences of this sample code for an identical CDR3. The V gene is TRBV5-1, the J gene TRBJ2-7, with unresolved D. The length of the CDR3 is 12 residues. Germline values: CDR1 SGHRS, CDR2 YFSETQ. With 0 bases removed from V and 4 bases from J, the gap between germline ends came to 5 bases. CDR3 loop: CASSLGGYEQYF. The DNA of the CDR3 is TGCGCCAGCAGCTTGGGGGGATACGAGCAGTACTTC.

The chain couples TRBV5-1 to TRBJ2-1, with 7 bases fitting TRBD2. The CDR3 is made up of 15 amino acids. Losses at the gene ends were 5 bases for V and 6 bases for J; bases not matched to a gene: 11. From germline, CDR1 is SGHRS and CDR2 YFSETQ. The DNA for the CDR3 is TGCGCCAGCAGTTTTACCAGCGGGGTACTCAATGAGCAGTTCTTC. Its translation is CASSFTSGVLNEQFF. The full variable domain, in which reference TRBV5-1 and TRBJ2-1 provide the parts outside the CDR3, is KAGVTQTPRYLIKTRGQQVTLSCSPISGHRSVSWYQQTPGQGLQFLFEYFSETQRNKGNFPGRFSGRQFSNSRSEMNVSTLELGDSALYLCASSFTSGVLNEQFFGPGTRLTVL.

This chain uses TRBV6-4 with TRBJ1-6, with TRBD1 matching over 7 bases. V trimming: 3 bases; J trimming: 3 bases; junction bases outside the gene matches: 11. The V gene's germline CDR1 is MRHNA and CDR2 SNTAGT. This CDR3 is 18 amino acids long. CDR3 sequence reads: CASSECWDRQIYNSPLHF. DNA of the CDR3: TGTGCCAGCAGTGAGTGCTGGGACAGACAAATCTATAATTCACCCCTCCACTTT.

The gene calls are TRBV5-1 and TRBJ1-2; D remains unclear. V was cut by 0 bases and J by 4 bases, with 10 bases left in between. Per germline, CDR1 SGHRS and CDR2 YFSETQ. The CDR3 runs to 14 residues. The CDR3 is CASSLESRTYGYTF. CDR3 sequence (DNA): TGCGCCAGCAGCTTGGAATCGAGAACCTATGGCTACACCTTC.

The chain has TRBV19 and TRBJ1-1; no clear D gene. Trimming removed 3 bases at V and 7 bases at J, with 12 bases between. The CDR3 consists of 13 residues. Germline CDR1 reads LNHDA; CDR2 reads SQIVND (reference sequence). CDR3 protein: CASSMLGSIEAFF. As DNA, the CDR3 is TGTGCCAGTAGTATGTTGGGGTCCATTGAAGCTTTCTTT. The full variable domain, rest sourced from reference TRBV19 and TRBJ1-1, is DGGITQSPKYLFRKEGQNVTLSCEQNLNHDAMYWYRQDPGQGLRLIYYSQIVNDFQKGDIAEGYSVSREKKESFPLTVTSAQKNPTAFYLCASSMLGSIEAFFGQGTRLTVV.

V usage is TRBV28 and J usage is TRBJ1-2, with 11 bases identical to TRBD1. CDR3 length: 15 amino acids. The V segment lost 7 bases and the J segment 4 bases; nucleotides outside the gene matches: 8. The V gene's germline CDR1 is MDHEN and CDR2 SYDVKM. DNA of the CDR3: TGTGCCAGCATCACAGGACAGGGGGCTGGCTATGGCTACACCTTC. Translating it yields CASITGQGAGYGYTF.

V gene TRBV7-8 combines with J gene TRBJ2-5; no definite D call. V lost 5 bases, J lost 2 bases, and 9 bases lay in between. The CDR3 totals 13 residues. Germline lookup yields CDR1 SGHVS and CDR2 FQNEAQ. As DNA, the CDR3 is TGTGCCAGCAGCGGTAATCGGCAAGAGACCCAGTACTTC. Translating gives CASSGNRQETQYF.

The chain joins TRBV24-1 to TRBJ2-1; weak D call: TRBD1 (6 bases). V was shortened by 6 bases and J by 0 bases, with 8 bases between the two germline ends. Germline CDR1 and CDR2: KGHDR and SFDVKD. CDR3 length: 14 amino acids. CDR3 residues: CATSKDSSYNEQFF. The DNA for the CDR3 is TGTGCCACCAGTAAGGACAGCTCCTACAATGAGCAGTTCTTC.

In its sample, this clone was seen a few times. J is TRBJ2-7 and V is TRBV3-1 (or the pseudogene TRBV3-2), with 8 bases aligning to TRBD1. Germline V lookup: CDR1 LGHDT, CDR2 YNNKEL (reference sequence). CDR3 length equals 13 residues. The junction had 2 bases not matched to a gene; V was cut back by 3 bases and J by 4 bases. The CDR3: CASSQDRVYEQYF. The CDR3 region has the DNA TGTGCCAGCAGCCAGGACAGGGTTTACGAGCAGTACTTC.

The chain joins TRBV6-4 to TRBJ1-2, with unresolved D. Trimming removed 0 bases from V and 2 bases from J, with 10 bases in between. This CDR3 has 15 amino acids. Germline values: CDR1 MRHNA, CDR2 SNTAGT. The CDR3 here is CASSDSGAGNYGYTF. DNA of the CDR3: TGTGCCAGCAGTGACTCGGGCGCAGGAAACTATGGCTACACCTTC.

The chain uses TRBV13 and TRBJ2-1; TRBD2 matches at 9 bases. This CDR3 has 19 amino acids. The V segment lost 0 bases and the J segment 0 bases; nucleotides outside the gene matches: 9. Germline V gene data show CDR1 as PRHDT and CDR2 as FYEKMQ (reference sequence). CDR3 residues: CASSLGTSGLQSSYNEQFF. The CDR3 DNA reads TGTGCCAGCAGCTTAGGGACTAGCGGACTACAAAGCTCCTACAATGAGCAGTTCTTC.

This clone was seen a few times. The V gene is TRBV2, the J gene TRBJ1-5; D is ambiguous. The germline V and J ends were trimmed by 7 bases and 0 bases, with 13 bases remaining between them. CDR3 length: 15 amino acids. CDR1 SNHLY and CDR2 FYNNEI come from the germline V gene. The CDR3 is CASTQEVYSNQPQHF. The DNA of the CDR3 is TGTGCCAGCACCCAGGAGGTATATAGCAATCAGCCCCAGCATTTT.

This clone was seen a few times. The chain has TRBV28 and TRBJ2-2; D may be TRBD1 or TRBD2 (5 bases each). The CDR3 is made up of 14 amino acids. V lost 7 bases and J 2 bases, leaving 11 bases between the germline ends. Germline CDR1 is MDHEN and CDR2 is SYDVKM. The CDR3 nucleotides read TGTGCCAGCACCGGGACGGTAAACACCGGGGAGCTGTTTTTT. Residues: CASTGTVNTGELFF.